Shown below are 18 T cell receptor beta chains from a single sample sequenced in a study of chemoradiotherapy in HPV16-positive cancers. Libraries were prepared by immunoSEQ multiplex PCR; TCRdb keeps only in-frame clonotypes and omits some of them. Counted here are about 24,000 clones, over 75% occurring once; the ten biggest clones make up 4.5%. Sequences were derived from blood, sampled from a patient who underwent chemoradiotherapy. The receptors derive from a human donor with HPV-associated anogenital cancer.

The chain links TRBV9 to TRBJ1-3; no definite D call. Per the germline V gene, CDR1 is SGDLS and CDR2 is YYNGEE. The CDR3 runs 15 residues. V was cut by 0 bases and J by 8 bases, with 15 bases left in between. CDR3 residues: CASSVGGRLGYTIYF. CDR3 DNA: TGTGCCAGCAGCGTAGGCGGCAGACTCGGGTACACCATATATTTT.

The CDR3 loop is CASSESFSVASGQFF. The DNA of the CDR3 is TGTGCCAGCAGTGAATCCTTTAGTGTCGCTAGCGGGCAGTTCTTC. The gene calls are TRBV6-1 and TRBJ2-1, with 7 bases lining up with TRBD2. This CDR3 spans 15 amino acids. Looked up from germline, CDR1 is MNHNS and CDR2 is SASEGT. V shed 2 bases, J shed 12 bases, and the junction held 13 bases outside the gene matches.

A few counts support this clone. The chain combines TRBV29-1 with TRBJ1-1; D is undetermined. V was cut by 6 bases and J by 2 bases, with 16 bases left in between. This CDR3 is built from 14 residues. Germline CDR1 SQVTM, CDR2 ANQGSEA. Here the CDR3 reads CSVGTGRGNTEAFF. CDR3 DNA sequence: TGCAGCGTCGGAACGGGCCGGGGAAACACTGAAGCTTTCTTT.

V usage is TRBV4-3 and J usage is TRBJ2-3, with 10 bases matching TRBD2. This CDR3 is 17 amino acids long. V trimming: 3 bases; J trimming: 2 bases; junction bases outside the gene matches: 8. Germline values: CDR1 LGHNA, CDR2 YSLEER. The CDR3 here is CASSQQYSGGPTDTQYF. Written as DNA, the CDR3 is TGCGCCAGCAGCCAGCAATATAGCGGGGGGCCCACAGATACGCAGTATTTT.

The rearrangement uses TRBV10-2 and TRBJ1-1; D call uncertain. The CDR3 sequence is 11 residues long. The germline V gene has CDR1 WSHSY and CDR2 SAAADI. V was trimmed by 10 bases and J by 3 bases, leaving 9 bases between them. For the CDR3, the DNA is TGCGCCAACCGAGTTGACACTGAAGCTTTCTTT. Residues: CANRVDTEAFF.

The rearrangement joins TRBV7-2 to TRBJ1-6, with 11 positions matching TRBD1. Losses at the gene ends were 2 bases for V and 9 bases for J; bases not matched to a gene: 3. CDR3 length: 15 amino acids. Germline lookup yields CDR1 SGHTA and CDR2 FQGNSA. CDR3: CASSLYGQGASPLHF. The DNA of the CDR3 is TGTGCCAGCAGCTTATACGGACAGGGGGCTTCACCCCTCCACTTT.

This chain joins TRBV2 and TRBJ1-3, with TRBD1 matching over 8 bases. Germline values: CDR1 SNHLY, CDR2 FYNNEI. V trimming: 6 bases; J trimming: 1 base; junction bases outside the gene matches: 5. There are 15 residues in the CDR3. CDR3 bases: TGTGCCAGCAGGGATGACAGGGGTTCTGGAAACACCATATATTTT. Its translation is CASRDDRGSGNTIYF.

This chain links TRBV19 with TRBJ1-4; the match to TRBD1 covers 7 bases. V lost 6 bases, J lost 4 bases, and 5 bases stayed unmatched. The V gene's germline CDR1 is LNHDA and CDR2 SQIVND (reference sequence). The CDR3 has 14 amino acids. For the CDR3, the DNA is TGTGCCAGTAGGATCGGGACAGTTAATGAAAAACTGTTTTTT. This codes for CASRIGTVNEKLFF. The whole variable domain, filled in from reference TRBV19 and TRBJ1-4, reads DGGITQSPKYLFRKEGQNVTLSCEQNLNHDAMYWYRQDPGQGLRLIYYSQIVNDFQKGDIAEGYSVSREKKESFPLTVTSAQKNPTAFYLCASRIGTVNEKLFFGSGTQLSVL.

The chain carries TRBV6-5 and TRBJ2-7, with D possibly matching TRBD1 (5 bases). This CDR3 is built from 12 residues. With 5 bases removed from V and 6 bases from J, the gap between germline ends came to 11 bases. Germline assignment: CDR1 MNHEY and CDR2 SVGAGI. CDR3 nucleotide sequence: TGTGCCAGCAGTCCCTTCACAGGCGAGCAGTACTTC. Amino acid sequence: CASSPFTGEQYF.

This chain links TRBV6-1 with TRBJ2-7; D is unresolved. V was trimmed by 4 bases and J by 2 bases, leaving 12 bases between them. This CDR3 region has 14 residues. The germline gives CDR1 MNHNS, CDR2 SASEGT. This chain's CDR3 is CASSVQAAAYEQYF. The CDR3 region has the DNA TGTGCCAGCAGTGTTCAGGCGGCCGCCTACGAGCAGTACTTC.

This rearrangement joins TRBV6-1 to TRBJ2-5; TRBD2 matches 11 bases. The CDR3 runs to 15 residues. J lost 9 bases, V lost 2 bases, and 8 bases had no gene match. Germline lookup yields CDR1 MNHNS and CDR2 SASEGT. The CDR3 sequence: CASSELLAGGRAQYF. CDR3 coding DNA: TGTGCCAGCAGTGAACTGCTAGCGGGGGGCAGGGCCCAGTACTTC.

The chain combines TRBV18 with TRBJ2-7; D perhaps matches TRBD2 (5 bases). Trimming took off 4 bases at V and 6 bases at J, with 7 bases between the two ends. Germline V gene sequence: CDR1 KGHSH, CDR2 LQKENI. The CDR3 extends over 11 amino acids. The CDR3 reads CASSLGSEQYF. The DNA of the CDR3 is TGTGCCAGCTCACTAGGGAGCGAGCAGTACTTC.

The chain employs TRBV4-2 and TRBJ1-2; D possibly corresponds to TRBD1 (5 bases). CDR3 size: 15 residues. The germline V gene has CDR1 LGHNA and CDR2 YNFKEQ. V lost 5 bases and J 4 bases, leaving 17 bases between the germline ends. CDR3 protein: CASSLAGGSTYGYTF. CDR3 nucleotide sequence: TGTGCCAGCAGCTTGGCCGGGGGAAGCACCTATGGCTACACCTTC.

The rearrangement uses TRBV7-2 and TRBJ2-2; 7 nucleotides line up with TRBD2. This CDR3 contains 13 residues. Trimming took 5 bases from V and 10 from J; bases not matched to a gene: 7. Germline V gene lookup returns CDR1 SGHTA and CDR2 FQGNSA. CDR3 residues: CASSGPRGEELFF. In nucleotides, the CDR3 is TGTGCCAGCAGCGGGCCCCGGGGGGAGGAGCTGTTTTTT. Using reference TRBV7-2 and TRBJ2-2 for the parts outside the CDR3, the full variable domain is GAGVSQSPSNKVTEKGKDVELRCDPISGHTALYWYRQSLGQGLEFLIYFQGNSAPDKSGLPSDRFSAERTGGSVSTLTIQRTQQEDSAVYLCASSGPRGEELFFGEGSRLTVL.

This sequence joins TRBV5-1 and TRBJ1-4, with unresolved D. Germline V gives CDR1 SGHRS, CDR2 YFSETQ. Trimming took 2 bases from V and 2 from J, leaving 10 bases between them. This CDR3 comprises 15 residues. The CDR3 is CASSFGSGTNEKLFF. CDR3 DNA: TGCGCCAGCAGCTTCGGGAGTGGGACTAATGAAAAACTGTTTTTT. Full variable domain (missing parts from reference TRBV5-1 and TRBJ1-4): KAGVTQTPRYLIKTRGQQVTLSCSPISGHRSVSWYQQTPGQGLQFLFEYFSETQRNKGNFPGRFSGRQFSNSRSEMNVSTLELGDSALYLCASSFGSGTNEKLFFGSGTQLSVL.

The CDR3 protein is CAISATQGYGYTF. Here the CDR3 DNA reads TGTGCCATCAGTGCCACACAGGGATATGGCTACACCTTC. This chain joins TRBV10-3 and TRBJ1-2; a weak D match, TRBD1 (6 bases). Germline V CDR1 and CDR2: ENHRY, SYGVKD. V was clipped by 4 bases and J by 5 bases, with 11 bases between them. This CDR3 is built from 13 residues.

The chain joins TRBV5-1 to TRBJ2-7; 8 nucleotides match TRBD1. The length of the CDR3 is 16 residues. The ends lost 4 bases at V and 5 bases at J; junction bases unmatched: 14. CDR1 and CDR2 (germline): SGHRS, YFSETQ. CDR3 DNA sequence: TGCGCCAGCAGCCCCGGCGGACAGGGTTTGTCCGACGAGCAGTACTTC. This codes for CASSPGGQGLSDEQYF.

The rearrangement links TRBV5-4 to TRBJ1-4; no definite D call. V was trimmed by 0 bases and J by 8 bases, leaving 8 bases between them. Germline V CDR1 and CDR2: SGHNT, YYREEE (reference sequence). There are 13 residues in the CDR3. CDR3 residues: CASSLGLREKLFF. DNA for the CDR3: TGTGCCAGCAGCTTGGGACTTAGGGAAAAACTGTTTTTT.